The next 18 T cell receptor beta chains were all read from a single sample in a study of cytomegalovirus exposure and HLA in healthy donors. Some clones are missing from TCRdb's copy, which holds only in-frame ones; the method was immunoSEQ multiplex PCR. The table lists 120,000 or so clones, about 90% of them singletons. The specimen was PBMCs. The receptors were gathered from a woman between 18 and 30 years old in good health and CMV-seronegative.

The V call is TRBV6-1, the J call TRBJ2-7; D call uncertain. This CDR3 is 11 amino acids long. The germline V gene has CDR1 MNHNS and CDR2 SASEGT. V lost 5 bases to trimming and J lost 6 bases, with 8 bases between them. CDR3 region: CASSRRSEQYF. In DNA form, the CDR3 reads TGTGCCAGCAGTCGCCGTAGCGAGCAGTACTTC.

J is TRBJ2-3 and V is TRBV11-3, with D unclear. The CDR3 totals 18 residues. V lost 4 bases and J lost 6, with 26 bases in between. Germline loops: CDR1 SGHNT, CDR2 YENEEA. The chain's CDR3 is CASSSNYHFGSSRDTQYF. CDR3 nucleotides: TGTGCCAGCAGCTCCAACTACCATTTCGGGTCCTCCCGGGATACGCAGTATTTT.

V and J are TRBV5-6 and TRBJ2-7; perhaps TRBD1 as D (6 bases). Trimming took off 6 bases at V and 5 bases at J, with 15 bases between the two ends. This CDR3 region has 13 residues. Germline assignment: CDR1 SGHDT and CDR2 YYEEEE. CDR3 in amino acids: CASTQQGDDEQYF. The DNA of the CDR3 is TGTGCCAGCACTCAACAGGGTGACGACGAGCAGTACTTC.

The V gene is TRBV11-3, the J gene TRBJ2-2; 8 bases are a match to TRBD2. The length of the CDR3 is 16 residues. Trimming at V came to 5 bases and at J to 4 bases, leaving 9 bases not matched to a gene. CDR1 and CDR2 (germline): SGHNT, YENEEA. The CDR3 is CASSPRTGTSTGELFF. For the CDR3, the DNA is TGTGCCAGCAGCCCCCGGACCGGGACTAGCACCGGGGAGCTGTTTTTT.

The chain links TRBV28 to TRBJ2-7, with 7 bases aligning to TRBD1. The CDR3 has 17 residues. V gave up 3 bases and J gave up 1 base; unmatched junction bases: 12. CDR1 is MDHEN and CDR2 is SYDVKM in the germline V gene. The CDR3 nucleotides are TGTGCCAGCAGTTTGATAGGGGGCCAGTTGTCGTCCTACGAGCAGTACTTC. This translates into CASSLIGGQLSSYEQYF.

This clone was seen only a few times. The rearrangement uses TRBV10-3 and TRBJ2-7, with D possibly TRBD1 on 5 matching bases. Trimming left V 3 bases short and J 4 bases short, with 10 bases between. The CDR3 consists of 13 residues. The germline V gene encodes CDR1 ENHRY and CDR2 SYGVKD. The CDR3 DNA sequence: TGTGCCATCAGTGAATCCCACAGGTACGAGCAGTACTTC. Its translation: CAISESHRYEQYF.

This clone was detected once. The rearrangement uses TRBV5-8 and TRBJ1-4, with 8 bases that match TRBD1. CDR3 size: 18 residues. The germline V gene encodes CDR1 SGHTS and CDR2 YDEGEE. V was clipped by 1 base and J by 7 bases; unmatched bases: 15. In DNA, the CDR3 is TGTGCCAGCAGCTTGACCGGGACAGGTCTCCAAGGAGGTGAAAAACTGTTTTTT. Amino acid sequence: CASSLTGTGLQGGEKLFF. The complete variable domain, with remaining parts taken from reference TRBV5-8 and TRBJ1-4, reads EAGVTQSPTHLIKTRGQQATLRCSPISGHTSVYWYQQALGLGLQFLLWYDEGEERNRGNFPPRFSGRQFPNYSSELNVNALELEDSALYLCASSLTGTGLQGGEKLFFGSGTQLSVL.

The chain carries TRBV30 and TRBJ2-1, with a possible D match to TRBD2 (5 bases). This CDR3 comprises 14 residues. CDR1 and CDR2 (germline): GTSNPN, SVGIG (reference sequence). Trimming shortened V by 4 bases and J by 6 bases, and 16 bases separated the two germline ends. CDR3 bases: TGTGCCTGGAAACCGGGATCTAGATTCAATGAGCAGTTCTTC. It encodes CAWKPGSRFNEQFF. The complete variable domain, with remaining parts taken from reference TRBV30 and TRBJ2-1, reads SQTIHQWPATLVQPVGSPLSLECTVEGTSNPNLYWYRQAAGRGLQLLFYSVGIGQISSEVPQNLSASRPQDRQFILSSKKLLLSDSGFYLCAWKPGSRFNEQFFGPGTRLTVL.

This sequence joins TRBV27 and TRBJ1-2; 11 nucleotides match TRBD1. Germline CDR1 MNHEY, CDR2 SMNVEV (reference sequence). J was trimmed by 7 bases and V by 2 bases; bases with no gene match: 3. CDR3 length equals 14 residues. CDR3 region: CASSLRGTGGGYTF. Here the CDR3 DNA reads TGTGCCAGCAGTTTACGAGGGACAGGGGGTGGCTACACCTTC.

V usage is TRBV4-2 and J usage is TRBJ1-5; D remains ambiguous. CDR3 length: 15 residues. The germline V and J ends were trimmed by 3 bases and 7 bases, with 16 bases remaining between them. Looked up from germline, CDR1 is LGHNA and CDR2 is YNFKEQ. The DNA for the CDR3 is TGTGCCAGCAGCCAGGCCGAGGGCAGTACACAGCCCCAGCATTTT. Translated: CASSQAEGSTQPQHF.

CDR3 protein: CASSLVTGGANVLTF. In nucleotides, the CDR3 is TGTGCCAGCAGTTTGGTGACGGGGGGGGCCAACGTCCTGACTTTC. The chain joins TRBV28 to TRBJ2-6, with D possibly TRBD2 on 5 matching bases. The CDR3 covers 15 residues. Germline-derived CDR1 and CDR2 are MDHEN and SYDVKM. Deletions cut 3 bases from V and 4 bases from J, with 10 bases between.

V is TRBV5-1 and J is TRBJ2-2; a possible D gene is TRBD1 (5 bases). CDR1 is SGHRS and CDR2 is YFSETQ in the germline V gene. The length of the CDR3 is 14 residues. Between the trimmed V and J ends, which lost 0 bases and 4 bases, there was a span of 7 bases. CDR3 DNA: TGCGCCAGCAGCTTGGAAGGGGCCACCGGGGAGCTGTTTTTT. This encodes CASSLEGATGELFF.

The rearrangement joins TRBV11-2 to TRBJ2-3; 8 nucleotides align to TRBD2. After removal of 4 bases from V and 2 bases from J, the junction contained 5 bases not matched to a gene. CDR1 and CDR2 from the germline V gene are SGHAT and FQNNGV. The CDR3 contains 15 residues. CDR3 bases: TGTGCCAGCAGCTATCCCGGGGGGGCCACAGATACGCAGTATTTT. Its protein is CASSYPGGATDTQYF.

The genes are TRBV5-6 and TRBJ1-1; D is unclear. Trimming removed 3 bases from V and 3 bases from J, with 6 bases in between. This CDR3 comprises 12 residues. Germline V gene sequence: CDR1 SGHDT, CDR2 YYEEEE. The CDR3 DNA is TGTGCCAGCAGCTGGGCAGACACTGAAGCTTTCTTT. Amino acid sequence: CASSWADTEAFF.

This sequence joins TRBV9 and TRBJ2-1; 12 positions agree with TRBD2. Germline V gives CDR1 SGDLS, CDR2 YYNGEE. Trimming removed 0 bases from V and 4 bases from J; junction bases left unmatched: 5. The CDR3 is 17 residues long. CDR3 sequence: CASSVVPSGGAYNEQFF. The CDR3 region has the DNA TGTGCCAGCAGCGTAGTCCCTAGCGGGGGGGCGTACAATGAGCAGTTCTTC.

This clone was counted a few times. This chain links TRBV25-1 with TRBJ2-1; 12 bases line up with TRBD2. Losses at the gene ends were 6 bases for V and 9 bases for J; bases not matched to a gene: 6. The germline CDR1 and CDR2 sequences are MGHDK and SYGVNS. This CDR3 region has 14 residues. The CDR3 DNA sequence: TGTGCCAGCAGCCTAGCGGGAGGGCCGGGTGAGCAGTTCTTC. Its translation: CASSLAGGPGEQFF.

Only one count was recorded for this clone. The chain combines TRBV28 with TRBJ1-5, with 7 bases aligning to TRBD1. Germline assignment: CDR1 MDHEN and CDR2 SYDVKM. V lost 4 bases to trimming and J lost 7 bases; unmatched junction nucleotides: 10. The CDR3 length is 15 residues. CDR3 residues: CASSSLIQGFQPQHF. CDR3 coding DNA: TGTGCCAGCAGTTCTCTCATACAGGGGTTCCAGCCCCAGCATTTT.

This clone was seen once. The chain's CDR3 is CASSRTGGGTEAFF. The CDR3 DNA follows: TGCGCCAGCAGTCGGACAGGAGGGGGGACTGAAGCTTTCTTT. The chain uses TRBV5-1 and TRBJ1-1, with 7 nucleotides matching TRBD1. J lost 5 bases, V lost 5 bases, and 9 bases had no gene match. Germline V gene sequence: CDR1 SGHRS, CDR2 YFSETQ. The CDR3 runs 14 residues.